The 7 T cell receptor beta chains presented below share a single source sample, sequenced in a study of T cell changes during pregnancy in multiple sclerosis. Profiling relied on immunoSEQ multiplex PCR, and the TCRdb table lists in-frame clones only, not all of them. This table has tens of thousands of clones, around nine tenths appearing once. This specimen consisted of peripheral blood, obtained after pregnancy. These receptors were obtained from a female donor in good health, enrolled as a control in a pregnancy study.

The chain uses TRBV5-1 and TRBJ2-4, with TRBD2 matching 10 bases. This CDR3 is 16 amino acids long. Germline trimming cut 4 bases from V and 0 bases from J; bases unmatched to any gene: 4. Germline CDR1 reads SGHRS; CDR2 reads YFSETQ. The CDR3 here is CASSPSGGIAKNIQYF. Written as DNA, the CDR3 is TGCGCCAGCAGCCCTAGCGGGGGTATAGCCAAAAACATTCAGTACTTC.

As DNA, the CDR3 is TGTGCCATCGCGGCTGAGACAGCAGGCTATGGCTACACCTTC. Protein sequence: CAIAAETAGYGYTF. V and J are TRBV10-3 and TRBJ1-2; the D gene is possibly TRBD1 (5 bases). Germline V gives CDR1 ENHRY, CDR2 SYGVKD. V shed 8 bases and J shed 4 bases, with 17 bases lying between them. The CDR3 is made up of 14 amino acids.

CDR3 in amino acids: CASRGGTGNQPQHF. Written as DNA, the CDR3 is TGTGCCAGCAGGGGGGGGACAGGGAATCAGCCCCAGCATTTT. V is TRBV6-6 and J is TRBJ1-5; 9 bases agree with TRBD1. V dropped 6 bases and J dropped 4; count of bases not matched to a gene: 4. The CDR3 is made up of 14 amino acids. Germline CDR1 is MNHNY and CDR2 is SVGAGI (reference sequence).

The rearrangement joins TRBV6-5 to TRBJ2-2, with D possibly TRBD1 on 5 matching bases. The CDR3 loop spans 14 amino acids. V gave up 7 bases and J gave up 6 bases, with 15 bases separating them. CDR1 MNHEY and CDR2 SVGAGI come from the germline V gene. The CDR3 DNA reads as TGTGCCAGCAAGGCGATCAGGGAAGCCGGGGAGCTGTTTTTT. Its protein is CASKAIREAGELFF.

A single count supports this clone. This chain connects TRBV20-1 to TRBJ2-7, with a possible D match to TRBD1 (6 bases). The CDR3 has 10 amino acids. In germline, CDR1 is DFQATT, CDR2 SNEGSKA (reference sequence). Between the trimmed V and J ends, which lost 5 bases and 10 bases, there was a span of 12 bases. CDR3 residues: CSARTARQYF. CDR3 sequence (DNA): TGCAGTGCTCGGACAGCCAGACAGTACTTC.

This clone came up a few times. V and J are TRBV29-1 and TRBJ2-2, with 8 bases identical to TRBD1. The length of the CDR3 is 18 residues. Germline CDR1 reads SQVTM; CDR2 reads ANQGSEA. Unmatched junction bases numbered 11, after V lost 1 base and J lost 1 base. The CDR3 bases are TGCAGCGTTGAAGGTCCGGCCAGGGGGCTTGGGAACACCGGGGAGCTGTTTTTT. This translates into CSVEGPARGLGNTGELFF.

The DNA of the CDR3 is TGTGCCAGCAAACTAGGGCGGGAGGGCCTCACAGATACGCAGTATTTT. It is translated as CASKLGREGLTDTQYF. The rearrangement links TRBV6-6 to TRBJ2-3; the match to TRBD2 covers 9 bases. Germline V gene sequence: CDR1 MNHNY, CDR2 SVGAGI (reference sequence). The CDR3 extends over 16 amino acids. J was trimmed by 2 bases and V by 7 bases; bases with no gene match: 10.